The clone carrying this T cell receptor (beta chain) was seen a few times. Amplification targeted TCR beta CDR3 regions from RNA transcripts. RT-PCR in the first round (using the HTBI primer set) targeted the TCR CDR3. MiXCR, applied by TCRdb to the multiplex PCR reads, yields one record per CDR3 protein. In the table there are approximately 610,000 distinct CDR3 sequences, about 15% of which are singletons. Source material for PBMCs was about 10 ml fresh peripheral blood. The CDR3 runs to 13 residues. Trimming took off 0 bases at V and 8 bases at J, with 13 bases between the two ends. The germline CDR1 and CDR2 sequences are SQVTM and ANQGSEA. This specimen belongs to a study of T cells in Graves' hyperthyroidism and ophthalmopathy.

Sequenced sample: blood. This receptor was identified in a woman aged 35 to 49 with Graves' ophthalmopathy. The V call is TRBV29-1, the J call TRBJ1-2; TRBD1 might be the D (5 bases). CDR3 sequence: CSVEDRRRGGYTF. Here the CDR3 DNA reads TGCAGCGTTGAAGACCGGCGGAGGGGAGGCTACACCTTC.